A selection of T cell receptor beta chains follows, all from one sample in a study of blood T cell repertoires in COVID-19. Produced via immunoSEQ multiplex PCR; TCRdb's table is partial and in-frame only. The table includes 30,000 to 40,000 clones, about 82% detected once. Sequencing input: peripheral blood. Receptors were obtained from a man between 60 and 70 years old in a cohort sampled during active COVID-19. Both conserved end residues are part of each CDR3. D genes are given only for firm matches. Clone size, where shown, is once, few, many, or a class for clones that have expanded.

>TRBJ1-5|TRBV28|once|NA|14
TGTGCCAGCAGTTTTGCAGGGAATGGTCAGCCCCAGCATTTT
CASSFAGNGQPQHF
>TRBJ2-7|TRBV7-9|NA|TRBD1|14
TGTGCCAGCAGCAAGAGACAGGGGGATTACGAGCAGTACTTC
CASSKRQGDYEQYF
>TRBJ1-2|TRBV4-3|NA|TRBD1|15
TGCGCCAGCAGCCTACAGGGGGGAGGGACAGATGGCTACACCTTC
CASSLQGGGTDGYTF
>TRBJ1-4|TRBV28|NA|NA|13
TGTGCCAGCAGTTCCCCTTTTAATGAAAAACTGTTTTTT
CASSSPFNEKLFF
>TRBJ1-5|TRBV2|many|NA|16
TGTGCCAGCAGTGAAAGGTTGGGGGGGAGCAATCAGCCCCAGCATTTT
CASSERLGGSNQPQHF
>TRBJ1-2|TRBV18|NA|TRBD1|16
TGTGCCAGCTCACCTTCTCGGGACAGCCTTAACTATGGCTACACCTTC
CASSPSRDSLNYGYTF
>TRBJ1-4|TRBV7-8|NA|NA|14
TGTGCCAGCAGCTTAGCGACCAGGGGCGAAAAACTGTTTTTT
CASSLATRGEKLFF
>TRBJ1-1|TRBV12-5|NA|NA|14
TGTGCTAGTGGTTTGGTCGCGGTGAACACTGAAGCTTTCTTT
CASGLVAVNTEAFF
>TRBJ1-2|TRBV28|NA|TRBD1|17
TGTGCCAGCAGTTCCCCCGGGACAGGATTTGAATCGGCTGGCTACACCTTC
CASSSPGTGFESAGYTF
>TRBJ2-7|TRBV28|NA|TRBD2|19
TGTGCCAGCAGTATCTCCACCCCGGGACTAGCGGGAGGGCCCTACGAGCAGTACTTC
CASSISTPGLAGGPYEQYF
>TRBJ1-1|TRBV9|few|NA|14
TGTGCCAGCAGCCCCGGACAGAGGAACACTGAAGCTTTCTTT
CASSPGQRNTEAFF
>TRBJ2-2|TRBV27|NA|NA|13
TGTGCCAGCAGTTTACTATCCCCCGGGGAGCTGTTTTTT
CASSLLSPGELFF
>TRBJ2-3|TRBV7-2|NA|TRBD2|17
TGTGCCAGCAGCCAGCGACTAGCGGGGGGCCGCACAGATACGCAGTATTTT
CASSQRLAGGRTDTQYF
>TRBJ1-3|TRBV10-3|NA|NA|13
TGTGCCGTCTATGAATTCTCTGGAAACACCATATATTTT
CAVYEFSGNTIYF
>TRBJ1-5|TRBV7-2|once|TRBD1|16
TGTGCCAGCAGCTTAGTCGGGACAGGGGGGAGTCAGCCCCAGCATTTT
CASSLVGTGGSQPQHF
>TRBJ1-1|TRBV7-8|NA|NA|11
TGTGCCAGCAGTAAGGACCGGGGTGCTTTCTTT
CASSKDRGAFF
>TRBJ2-1|TRBV11-3|few|TRBD2|16
TGTGCCAGCAGCTTAGATCTGACTAGCGGGAACGATGAGCAGTTCTTC
CASSLDLTSGNDEQFF